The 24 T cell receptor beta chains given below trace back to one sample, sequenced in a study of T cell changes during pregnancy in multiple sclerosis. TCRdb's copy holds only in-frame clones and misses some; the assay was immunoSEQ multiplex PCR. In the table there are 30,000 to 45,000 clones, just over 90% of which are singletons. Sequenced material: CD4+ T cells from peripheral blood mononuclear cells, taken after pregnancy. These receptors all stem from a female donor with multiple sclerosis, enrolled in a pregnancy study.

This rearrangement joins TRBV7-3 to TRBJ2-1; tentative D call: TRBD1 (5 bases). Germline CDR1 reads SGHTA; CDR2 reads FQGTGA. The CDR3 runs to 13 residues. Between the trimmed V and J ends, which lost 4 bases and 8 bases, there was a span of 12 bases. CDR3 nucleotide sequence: TGTGCCAGCAGCTCTACAGGTCACCATGAGCAGTTCTTC. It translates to CASSSTGHHEQFF.

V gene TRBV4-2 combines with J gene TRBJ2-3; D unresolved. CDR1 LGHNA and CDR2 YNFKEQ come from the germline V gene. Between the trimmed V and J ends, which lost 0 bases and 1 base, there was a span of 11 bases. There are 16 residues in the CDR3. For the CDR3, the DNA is TGTGCCAGCAGCCAAGAGGCTCCCCCTCGCACAGATACGCAGTATTTT. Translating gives CASSQEAPPRTDTQYF.

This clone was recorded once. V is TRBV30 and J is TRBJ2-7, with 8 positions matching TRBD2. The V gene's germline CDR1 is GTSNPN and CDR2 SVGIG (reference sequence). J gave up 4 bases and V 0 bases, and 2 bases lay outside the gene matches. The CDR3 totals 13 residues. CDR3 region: CAWSVGLVYEQYF. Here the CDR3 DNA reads TGTGCCTGGAGTGTGGGACTAGTTTACGAGCAGTACTTC.

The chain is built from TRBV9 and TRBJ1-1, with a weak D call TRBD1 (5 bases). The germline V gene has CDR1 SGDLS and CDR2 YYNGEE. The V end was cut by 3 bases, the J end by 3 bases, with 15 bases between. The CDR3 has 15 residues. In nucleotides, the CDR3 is TGTGCCAGCAGCGAGGGCCCGGGGACTCACACTGAAGCTTTCTTT. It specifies CASSEGPGTHTEAFF.

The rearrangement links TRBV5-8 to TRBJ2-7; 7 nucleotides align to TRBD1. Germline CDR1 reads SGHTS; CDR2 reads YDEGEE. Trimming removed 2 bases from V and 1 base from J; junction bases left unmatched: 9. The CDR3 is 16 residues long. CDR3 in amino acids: CASSFEGWDSSYEQYF. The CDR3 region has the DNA TGTGCCAGCAGCTTCGAGGGGTGGGACAGTTCCTACGAGCAGTACTTC. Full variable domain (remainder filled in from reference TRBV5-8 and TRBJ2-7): EAGVTQSPTHLIKTRGQQATLRCSPISGHTSVYWYQQALGLGLQFLLWYDEGEERNRGNFPPRFSGRQFPNYSSELNVNALELEDSALYLCASSFEGWDSSYEQYFGPGTRLTVT.

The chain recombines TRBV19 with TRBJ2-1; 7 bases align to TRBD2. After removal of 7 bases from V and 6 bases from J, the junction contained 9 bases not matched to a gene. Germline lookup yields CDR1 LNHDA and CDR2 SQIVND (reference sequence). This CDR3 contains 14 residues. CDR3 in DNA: TGTGCCAGTACCTGGGGGGGAACCACCAATGAGCAGTTCTTC. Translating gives CASTWGGTTNEQFF.

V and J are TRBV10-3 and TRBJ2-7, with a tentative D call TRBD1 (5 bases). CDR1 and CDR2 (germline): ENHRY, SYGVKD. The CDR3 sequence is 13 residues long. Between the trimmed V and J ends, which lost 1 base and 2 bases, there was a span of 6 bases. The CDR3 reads CAISELDTYEQYF. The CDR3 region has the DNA TGTGCCATCAGTGAGTTGGACACCTACGAGCAGTACTTC.

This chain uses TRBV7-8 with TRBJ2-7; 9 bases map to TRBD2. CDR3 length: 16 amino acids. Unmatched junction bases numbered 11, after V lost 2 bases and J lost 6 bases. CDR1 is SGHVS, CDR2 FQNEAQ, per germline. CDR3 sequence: CASSLQIAGVFGEQYF. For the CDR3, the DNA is TGTGCCAGCAGCTTACAAATAGCGGGAGTATTCGGCGAGCAGTACTTC.

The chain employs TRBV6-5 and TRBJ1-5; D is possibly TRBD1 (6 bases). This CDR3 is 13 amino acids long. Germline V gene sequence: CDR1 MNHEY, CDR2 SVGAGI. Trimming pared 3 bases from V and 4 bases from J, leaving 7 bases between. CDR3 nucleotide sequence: TGTGCCAGCAGTTATGACAGGAATCAGCCCCAGCATTTT. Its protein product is CASSYDRNQPQHF.

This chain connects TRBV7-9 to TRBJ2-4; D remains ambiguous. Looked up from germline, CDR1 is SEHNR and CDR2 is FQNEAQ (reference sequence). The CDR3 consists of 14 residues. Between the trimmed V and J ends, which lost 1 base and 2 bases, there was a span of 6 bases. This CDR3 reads CASSLVGTKNIQYF. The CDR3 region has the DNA TGTGCCAGCAGCTTAGTCGGTACCAAAAACATTCAGTACTTC.

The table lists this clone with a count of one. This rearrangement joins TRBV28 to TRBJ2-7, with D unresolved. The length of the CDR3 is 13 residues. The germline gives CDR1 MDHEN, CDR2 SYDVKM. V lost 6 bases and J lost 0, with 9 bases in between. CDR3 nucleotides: TGTGCCAGCAGAAAACAGAGCTCCTACGAGCAGTACTTC. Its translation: CASRKQSSYEQYF.

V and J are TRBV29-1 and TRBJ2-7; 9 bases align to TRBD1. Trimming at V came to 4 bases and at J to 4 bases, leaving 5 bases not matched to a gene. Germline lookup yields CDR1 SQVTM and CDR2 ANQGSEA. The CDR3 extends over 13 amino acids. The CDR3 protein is CSVGGTGRYEQYF. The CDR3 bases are TGCAGCGTTGGGGGGACAGGGCGTTACGAGCAGTACTTC.

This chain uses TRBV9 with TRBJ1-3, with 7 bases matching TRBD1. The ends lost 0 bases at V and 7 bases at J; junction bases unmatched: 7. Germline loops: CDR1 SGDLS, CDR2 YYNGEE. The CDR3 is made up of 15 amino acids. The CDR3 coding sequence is TGTGCCAGCAGCGTAGAGGGGGACAGACGCAACACCATATATTTT. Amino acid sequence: CASSVEGDRRNTIYF.

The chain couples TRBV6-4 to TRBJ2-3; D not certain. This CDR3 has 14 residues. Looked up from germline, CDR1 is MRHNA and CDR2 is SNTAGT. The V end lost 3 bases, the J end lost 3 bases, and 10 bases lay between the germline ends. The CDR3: CASSEDLGTDTQYF. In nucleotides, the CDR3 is TGTGCCAGCAGTGAAGACTTAGGAACAGATACGCAGTATTTT.

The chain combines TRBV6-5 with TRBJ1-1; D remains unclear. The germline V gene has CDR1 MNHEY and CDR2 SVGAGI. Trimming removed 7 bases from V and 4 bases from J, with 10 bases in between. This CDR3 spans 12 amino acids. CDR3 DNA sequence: TGTGCCAGCACCGGGGTGAGCACTGAAGCTTTCTTT. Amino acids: CASTGVSTEAFF.

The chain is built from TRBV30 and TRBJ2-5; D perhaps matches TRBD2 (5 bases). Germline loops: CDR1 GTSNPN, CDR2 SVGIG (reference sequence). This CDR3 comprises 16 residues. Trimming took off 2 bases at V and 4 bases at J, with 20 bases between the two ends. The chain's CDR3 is CAWSFPGETVGETQYF. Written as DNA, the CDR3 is TGTGCCTGGAGTTTCCCCGGGGAGACCGTAGGAGAGACCCAGTACTTC. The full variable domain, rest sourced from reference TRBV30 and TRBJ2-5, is SQTIHQWPATLVQPVGSPLSLECTVEGTSNPNLYWYRQAAGRGLQLLFYSVGIGQISSEVPQNLSASRPQDRQFILSSKKLLLSDSGFYLCAWSFPGETVGETQYFGPGTRLLVL.

CDR3 bases: TGTGCCAGCAGCGTAGGAGGGCGAGGGGGCCAGAACACCGGGGAGCTGTTTTTT. This sequence encodes CASSVGGRGGQNTGELFF. J is TRBJ2-2 and V is TRBV9; 7 bases agree with TRBD1. This CDR3 has 18 residues. V was pared by 0 bases and J by 1 base, with 9 bases of the junction left unmatched. CDR1 SGDLS and CDR2 YYNGEE come from the germline V gene.

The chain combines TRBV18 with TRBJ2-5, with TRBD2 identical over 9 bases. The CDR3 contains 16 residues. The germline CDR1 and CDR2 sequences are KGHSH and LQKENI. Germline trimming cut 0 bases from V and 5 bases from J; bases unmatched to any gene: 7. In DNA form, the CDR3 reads TGTGCCAGCTCACCACCCTCGCGGGAGGGCCGGGAGACCCAGTACTTC. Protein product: CASSPPSREGRETQYF.

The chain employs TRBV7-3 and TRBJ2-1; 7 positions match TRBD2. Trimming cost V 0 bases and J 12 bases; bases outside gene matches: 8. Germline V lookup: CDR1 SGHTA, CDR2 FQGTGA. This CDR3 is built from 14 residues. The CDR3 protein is CASSLTGGGAAQFF. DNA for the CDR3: TGTGCCAGCAGCTTAACGGGGGGAGGGGCAGCGCAGTTCTTC. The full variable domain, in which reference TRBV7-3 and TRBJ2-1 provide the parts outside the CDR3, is GAGVSQTPSNKVTEKGKYVELRCDPISGHTALYWYRQSLGQGPEFLIYFQGTGAADDSGLPNDRFFAVRPEGSVSTLKIQRTERGDSAVYLCASSLTGGGAAQFFGPGTRLTVL.

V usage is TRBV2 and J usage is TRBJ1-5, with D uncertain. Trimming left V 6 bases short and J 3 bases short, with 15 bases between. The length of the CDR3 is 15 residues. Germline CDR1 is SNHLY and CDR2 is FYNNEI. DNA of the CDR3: TGTGCCAGCAGGACCCTTGCGGCCACCAATCAGCCCCAGCATTTT. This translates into CASRTLAATNQPQHF.

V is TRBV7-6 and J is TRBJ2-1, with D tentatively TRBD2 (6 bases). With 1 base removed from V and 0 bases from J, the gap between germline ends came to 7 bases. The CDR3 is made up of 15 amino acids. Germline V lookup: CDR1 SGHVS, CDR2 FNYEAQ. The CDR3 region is CASSLETSSYNEQFF. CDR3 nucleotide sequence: TGTGCCAGCAGCTTAGAGACTAGCTCCTACAATGAGCAGTTCTTC.

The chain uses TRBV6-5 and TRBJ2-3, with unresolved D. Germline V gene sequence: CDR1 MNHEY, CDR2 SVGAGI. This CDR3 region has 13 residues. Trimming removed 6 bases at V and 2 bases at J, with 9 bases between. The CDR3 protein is CASRPEYTDTQYF. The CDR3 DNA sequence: TGTGCCAGCAGACCGGAGTACACAGATACGCAGTATTTT.

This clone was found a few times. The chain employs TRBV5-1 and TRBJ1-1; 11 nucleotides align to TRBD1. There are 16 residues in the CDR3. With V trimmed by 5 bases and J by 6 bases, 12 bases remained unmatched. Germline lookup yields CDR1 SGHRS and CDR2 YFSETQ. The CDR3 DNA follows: TGCGCCAGCAGTAAAACTGGGACAGGGGGAATCCCTGAAGCTTTCTTT. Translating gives CASSKTGTGGIPEAFF.

The CDR3 coding sequence is TGTGCCAGCAGCTTAGTAGGACAGGGCTCCTACGAGCAGTACTTC. Translation gives CASSLVGQGSYEQYF. The chain recombines TRBV7-2 with TRBJ2-7; 8 bases match TRBD1. V lost 1 base and J lost 0; bases outside the gene matches: 2. This CDR3 has 15 residues. CDR1 and CDR2 from the germline V gene are SGHTA and FQGNSA.